This T cell receptor (beta chain) was sequenced for a study of patients and donors after allogeneic stem cell transplantation. Using its own MiXCR run on the RT-PCR reads, TCRdb lists one record per CDR3 protein. The sample holds more than 850,000 distinct CDR3 sequences, roughly 18% seen once. Germline lookup yields CDR1 DFQATT and CDR2 SNEGSKA (reference sequence). Trimming pared 6 bases from V and 7 bases from J, leaving 18 bases between. The CDR3 is 13 residues long. The rearrangement uses TRBV20-1 and TRBJ1-2; D perhaps matches TRBD1 (5 bases). The clonotype comes from a human donor who was either an allogeneic HSCT recipient or a stem cell or donor lymphocyte infusion donor (not recorded which). It is not recorded whose cells these are; they may come from a transplant donor. Specimen: blood, either unsorted or a sorted T cell fraction (not recorded which). In nucleotides, the CDR3 is TGCAGTGCGCCGAGAGGTCCCGGGGGTGGCTACACCTTC. This encodes CSAPRGPGGGYTF.